This T cell receptor (beta chain) appears in the sequencing data of a study of cytomegalovirus exposure and HLA in healthy donors. This clone has only one observation. Its target is not known. Donors in the study were healthy people who gave bone marrow. The PCR contained 60 Vbeta and 13 Jbeta primers. Profiled with immunoSEQ multiplex PCR; TCRdb holds only in-frame clones, not every one. Found here are 65,000 to 85,000 clones, almost 80% of them singletons; the top ten hold 20% to 25%. Study-wide results and limits: Later work found that TCR association rates differed between HLA loci; DRB1 had the most and HLA-C the fewest.

CDR1 and CDR2 (germline): SGDLS, YYNGEE. The length of the CDR3 is 14 residues. V was pared by 6 bases and J by 5 bases, with 3 bases of the junction left unmatched. This clonotype was sampled from a woman aged 40 to 55 in good health and CMV-seropositive. The chain links TRBV9 to TRBJ1-6; 9 positions match TRBD1. The sample was PBMCs. The CDR3 region has the DNA TGTGCCAGCACCCGACAGGGGGATAATTCACCCCTCCACTTT. Encoded protein: CASTRQGDNSPLHF.